This T cell receptor (beta chain) came from a study of CXCR3-negative and CXCR3-positive naive CD8 T cells. Study observations and caveats: Naive CXCR3-positive and CXCR3-negative cells shared similar TRBV-TRBJ usage, unlike memory cells. Comparably high diversity was seen in both naive subsets, and much lower diversity in memory CD8+ cells.

Comments on this clonotype: What it recognizes is unknown.

The study made its TRB cDNA libraries by 5' RACE, adding UMI labels. TCRdb reprocessed the 5' RACE reads; each CDR3 protein has one entry and no DNA is given. The data show roughly 100,000 distinct CDR3 sequences, and the top ten clones hold roughly 0.99%. CDR3 size: 13 residues. Germline lookup yields CDR1 KGHDR and CDR2 SFDVKD. By phenotype, naive CD8+ T cells were CD45RO-CCR7+CD27+CD95-. The chain combines TRBV24-1 with TRBJ1-1; checking the TCRdb D call of TRBD1 is not possible without DNA. Sequenced material: naive CXCR3- CD8+ T cells from blood. Subset reported: CD45RO-CCR7+CD27+CD95- naive CD8+ T cells lacking CXCR3 (TNR3-). The clonotype comes from a human donor in good health. Some clones in this sample may be carry-over from other donors' samples. The CDR3 spells CATSEGGSTEAFF.